This passage covers 8 T cell receptor beta chains from one sample sequenced in a study of Ad26.COV2.S vaccination and SARS-CoV-2 variants. Sequencing used immunoSEQ multiplex PCR; TCRdb keeps in-frame clones, though not all of them. The sample comprises over 450,000 clones, nearly 90% of which are singletons, and about 1.5% rests with the top ten. The sample's treatment: some 19 received Ad26.COV2.S at low or high dose, single or two shots; five or six received placebo; per-sample allocation not given. Day 63 following the first vaccine or placebo injection was when the samples were taken. This material consisted of peripheral blood, taken in a trial of Ad26.COV2.S vaccine versus placebo. These receptors came from a person aged 18-60 years who received the Ad26.COV2.S COVID-19 vaccine or a placebo.

The CDR3 region is CAWSWGTGPYEQYF. CDR3 sequence (DNA): TGTGCCTGGAGTTGGGGGACAGGGCCCTACGAGCAGTACTTC. The chain uses TRBV30 and TRBJ2-7, with 9 bases matching TRBD1. Trimming removed 2 bases from V and 2 bases from J; junction bases left unmatched: 4. Germline CDR1 is GTSNPN and CDR2 is SVGIG (reference sequence). The CDR3 length is 14 residues.

The V gene is TRBV9, the J gene TRBJ2-1; perhaps TRBD1 as D (6 bases). CDR3 length: 13 residues. The V gene's germline CDR1 is SGDLS and CDR2 YYNGEE. V lost 7 bases and J lost 6, with 14 bases in between. The chain's CDR3 is CASSFLGGNEQFF. As DNA, the CDR3 is TGTGCCAGCTCCTTCCTAGGGGGCAATGAGCAGTTCTTC.

The chain joins TRBV19 to TRBJ2-7, with TRBD1 as a possible D gene (5 bases). The CDR3 sequence is 14 residues long. V gave up 3 bases and J gave up 2 bases, with 11 bases separating them. CDR1 is LNHDA and CDR2 is SQIVND in the germline V gene (reference sequence). The CDR3 coding sequence is TGTGCCAGTAGTATTGTGGACAAGCCCTACGAGCAGTACTTC. This gives the protein CASSIVDKPYEQYF.

J is TRBJ2-2 and V is TRBV2; 10 positions agree with TRBD2. The germline CDR1 and CDR2 sequences are SNHLY and FYNNEI. The V segment lost 5 bases and the J segment 2 bases; nucleotides outside the gene matches: 14. This CDR3 comprises 19 residues. The CDR3 region is CASSLPSGGKLKNTGELFF. The DNA of the CDR3 is TGTGCCAGCAGTCTCCCTAGCGGGGGCAAACTTAAAAACACCGGGGAGCTGTTTTTT. Variable domain in full (rest from reference TRBV2 and TRBJ2-2): EPEVTQTPSHQVTQMGQEVILRCVPISNHLYFYWYRQILGQKVEFLVSFYNNEISEKSEIFDDQFSVERPDGSNFTLKIRSTKLEDSAMYFCASSLPSGGKLKNTGELFFGEGSRLTVL.

This clone has at least ten counts. The chain links TRBV5-1 to TRBJ2-7; tentative D call: TRBD1 (6 bases). Trimming cost V 3 bases and J 7 bases, with 17 bases left between them. Germline assignment: CDR1 SGHRS and CDR2 YFSETQ. This CDR3 spans 14 amino acids. The CDR3 sequence is CASSSGTLEWEQYF. The CDR3 nucleotides read TGCGCCAGCAGCTCGGGGACACTCGAGTGGGAGCAGTACTTC.

This clone was counted only a few times. J is TRBJ1-1 and V is TRBV18; maybe TRBD1 (5 bases). This CDR3 is 13 amino acids long. In germline, CDR1 is KGHSH, CDR2 LQKENI. V was pared by 4 bases and J by 3 bases, with 9 bases between. The DNA of the CDR3 is TGTGCCAGCTCACGAGGGGAGGACACTGAAGCTTTCTTT. It encodes CASSRGEDTEAFF. The whole variable domain, filled in from reference TRBV18 and TRBJ1-1, reads NAGVMQNPRHLVRRRGQEARLRCSPMKGHSHVYWYRQLPEEGLKFMVYLQKENIIDESGMPKERFSAEFPKEGPSILRIQQVVRGDSAAYFCASSRGEDTEAFFGQGTRLTVV.

The gene calls are TRBV28 and TRBJ1-6, with a weak D call TRBD1 (6 bases). V was cut by 6 bases and J by 7 bases, with 16 bases left in between. This CDR3 has 15 amino acids. The germline gives CDR1 MDHEN, CDR2 SYDVKM. The CDR3 is CASRGQSPLNSPLHF. CDR3 bases: TGTGCCAGCAGAGGACAGTCGCCCCTGAATTCACCCCTCCACTTT.

The V call is TRBV10-1, the J call TRBJ2-7; TRBD1 matches at 12 bases. Germline V gives CDR1 WNHNN, CDR2 SYGVQD (reference sequence). The CDR3 runs to 15 residues. V lost 6 bases to trimming and J lost 7 bases; unmatched junction nucleotides: 10. The DNA for the CDR3 is TGCGCCAGCAGCTCCGGGACAGGGGGCCGGGAAGAGCAGTACTTC. It encodes CASSSGTGGREEQYF.